This paragraph covers one T cell receptor beta chain sequence. Its antigen is not identified. Trimming stripped 1 base from V and 6 bases from J, with 19 bases between. The CDR3 sequence is 17 residues long. Germline loops: CDR1 SGHRS, CDR2 YFSETQ. This sample was included in a study of graft-versus-host responses after intestinal transplantation. The wider study: Once they had received anti-thymocyte globulin induction, all recipients took tacrolimus and steroids for around 3 years. Study-level findings and limits: GvH clones turned up in recipient marrow; some had shown up first in ileum or blood.

Clones were sequenced by immunoSEQ multiplex PCR, and TCRdb holds only the in-frame ones, with some missing. The sample lists some 24,000 clones, approximately 83% occurring once. The J gene is TRBJ2-2, the V gene TRBV5-1; D tentatively fits TRBD1 or TRBD2 (5 bases each). This sequence was found in a human patient who received an intestinal transplant, so some T cells may come from the graft donor. Here the sequenced sample was PBMCs, taken 463 days after intestinal transplant. This chain's CDR3 is CASSLRSPGQVSGELFF. The DNA for the CDR3 is TGCGCCAGCAGCTTGCGCAGCCCGGGGCAGGTCTCCGGGGAGCTGTTTTTT.